Following are 2 T cell receptor beta chains from one sample sequenced in a study of cytomegalovirus exposure and HLA in healthy donors. The primer mix had 60 Vbeta and 13 Jbeta primers. Sequenced by immunoSEQ multiplex PCR; TCRdb stores in-frame clones only, minus some. The table has around 200,000 clones, roughly 80% seen once. The sample comprised PBMCs. These receptors came from a man aged 50-60 years in good health and CMV-seronegative.

The genes are TRBV27 and TRBJ1-5; 8 bases align to TRBD1. J was trimmed by 2 bases and V by 5 bases; bases with no gene match: 14. CDR3 size: 18 residues. CDR1 is MNHEY and CDR2 is SMNVEV in the germline V gene (reference sequence). DNA of the CDR3: TGTGCCAGCAGTCCATTTTGGTTGACAGGGGTTGGCAATCAGCCCCAGCATTTT. It specifies CASSPFWLTGVGNQPQHF.

The chain uses TRBV4-1 and TRBJ2-7; D gene unclear. Germline V gene data show CDR1 as MGHRA and CDR2 as YSYEKL. The CDR3 loop spans 13 amino acids. With 4 bases removed from V and 5 bases from J, the gap between germline ends came to 12 bases. The chain's CDR3 is CASSLTFRHEQYF. The CDR3 DNA is TGCGCCAGCAGCCTCACTTTCCGCCACGAGCAGTACTTC.